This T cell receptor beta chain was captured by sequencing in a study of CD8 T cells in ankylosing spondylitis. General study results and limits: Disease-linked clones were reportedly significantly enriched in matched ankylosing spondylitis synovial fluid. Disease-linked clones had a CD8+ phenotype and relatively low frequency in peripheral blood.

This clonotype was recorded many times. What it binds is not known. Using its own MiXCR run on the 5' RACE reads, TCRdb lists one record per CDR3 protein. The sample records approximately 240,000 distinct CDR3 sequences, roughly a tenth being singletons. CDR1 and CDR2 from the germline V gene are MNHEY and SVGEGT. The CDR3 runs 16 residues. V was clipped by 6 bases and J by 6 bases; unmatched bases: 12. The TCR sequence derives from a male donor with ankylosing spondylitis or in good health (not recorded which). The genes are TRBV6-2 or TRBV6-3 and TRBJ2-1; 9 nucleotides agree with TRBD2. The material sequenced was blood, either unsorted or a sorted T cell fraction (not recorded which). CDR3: CASSPYLREGRNEQFF. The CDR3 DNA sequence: TGTGCCAGCAGCCCTTATTTGCGGGAGGGCCGCAATGAGCAGTTCTTC.